These T cell receptor beta chains were read from a single sample in a study of metastatic and nonmetastatic thyroid tumors. MiXCR reprocessed the PCR reads for TCRdb. The repertoire holds 30,000 to 35,000 clones, with about 32% as singletons. Sequenced input: blood. The source is a female donor with papillary thyroid cancer or a benign thyroid nodule (not recorded which). Some clones in this sample may be carry-over from other donors' samples. Each CDR3 is given with its conserved first and last residue. The D gene is left open where the match is weak. Expanded clones are given a class, and other clones once, few, many or no size at all.

abundance	d_gene	v_gene	j_gene	CDR3aa	CDR3nt
few	TRBD1	TRBV6-1	TRBJ1-5	CASSRAGTGPNQPQHF	TGTGCCAGCAGCCGCGCCGGGACAGGGCCCAATCAGCCCCAGCATTTT
many	-	TRBV30	TRBJ2-1	CAWRGGGSEQFF	TGTGCCTGGAGGGGAGGCGGCAGTGAGCAGTTCTTC
-	-	TRBV7-8	TRBJ1-1	CASMGRWNSEAFF	TGTGCCAGCATGGGCAGGTGGAACTCTGAAGCTTTCTTT
many	-	TRBV7-9	TRBJ1-4	CASSFSGNEKLFF	TGTGCCAGCAGCTTCTCCGGGAATGAAAAACTGTTTTTT
many	TRBD1	TRBV7-9	TRBJ2-7	CASSLVGTGAEQYF	TGTGCCAGCAGCTTAGTAGGGACAGGGGCCGAGCAGTACTTC
many	-	TRBV7-2	TRBJ1-6	CASTPRTASNSPLHF	TGTGCCAGCACCCCGAGGACAGCAAGTAATTCACCCCTCCACTTT
many	-	TRBV5-1	TRBJ1-5	CASSFGPQEPQHF	TGCGCCAGCAGCTTCGGCCCACAGGAGCCCCAGCATTTT
many	TRBD2	TRBV7-8	TRBJ2-1	CASNLAGGPYNEQFF	TGTGCCAGCAACTTAGCGGGAGGGCCCTACAATGAGCAGTTCTTC
few	-	TRBV6-2/TRBV6-3	TRBJ2-1	CATRSGPGVNEQFF	TGTGCCACCCGAAGCGGTCCAGGTGTGAATGAGCAGTTCTTC
many	TRBD1	TRBV5-1	TRBJ2-6	CASSSTGTALISGANVLTF	TGCGCCAGCAGCTCAACCGGGACAGCTCTAATCTCTGGGGCCAACGTCCTGACTTTC
many	TRBD1	TRBV20-1	TRBJ1-2	CSASQIPGQGDNGYTF	TGCAGTGCTAGCCAAATTCCGGGACAGGGGGACAATGGCTACACCTTC
many	-	TRBV6-1	TRBJ1-2	CASSATTGRNYGYTF	TGTGCCAGCAGTGCCACTACAGGGAGGAACTATGGCTACACCTTC
many	-	TRBV7-9	TRBJ1-1	CASSLGDMNTEAFF	TGTGCCAGCAGCTTGGGAGATATGAACACTGAAGCTTTCTTT
many	TRBD1	TRBV25-1	TRBJ1-5	CASKGAGQPQHF	TGTGCCAGCAAGGGGGCGGGTCAGCCCCAGCATTTT
many	-	TRBV11-2	TRBJ1-2	CASSRDTTYGYTF	TGTGCCAGCAGCCGGGACACCACCTATGGCTACACCTTC
few	TRBD2	TRBV6-2/TRBV6-3	TRBJ2-7	CPSSYSRLSGGLGEQYF	TGTCCCAGCAGTTACTCCAGACTATCGGGAGGGCTAGGCGAGCAGTACTTC
medium-sized	-	TRBV6-1	TRBJ2-5	CASSSTDSVGTQYF	TGTGCCAGCAGTTCTACGGACAGCGTGGGGACCCAGTACTTC
-	TRBD1	TRBV7-9	TRBJ2-5	CASMTGLGPETQYF	TGTGCCAGCATGACAGGGTTGGGCCCTGAGACCCAGTACTTC
many	-	TRBV20-1	TRBJ2-6	CSARVKSGANVLTF	TGCAGTGCTAGAGTTAAATCTGGGGCCAACGTCCTGACTTTC
many	-	TRBV5-8	TRBJ2-6	CASSFPSGANVLTF	TGTGCCAGCAGCTTCCCCTCTGGGGCCAACGTCCTGACTTTC
few	-	TRBV6-2/TRBV6-3	TRBJ2-1	CASSRSGRVLYNEQFF	TGTGCCAGCAGCCGGTCGGGCAGGGTCCTATACAATGAGCAGTTCTTC
-	-	TRBV6-2/TRBV6-3	TRBJ1-2	CASWPDNPPYGYTF	TGTGCCAGCTGGCCGGATAATCCACCCTATGGCTACACCTTC
many	TRBD1	TRBV9	TRBJ1-4	CASSTQQGANEKLFF	TGTGCCAGCAGCACTCAACAGGGGGCAAATGAAAAACTGTTTTTT
many	TRBD1	TRBV12-3/TRBV12-4	TRBJ2-1	CASSFGQGDEQFF	TGTGCCAGCAGTTTCGGACAGGGCGATGAGCAGTTCTTC
many	TRBD1	TRBV20-1	TRBJ2-3	CSVRGTGGWVGGIDTQYF	TGCAGTGTACGGGGTACAGGGGGCTGGGTCGGAGGAATAGATACGCAGTATTTT
-	TRBD2	TRBV4-2	TRBJ2-1	CASSQGTSGSYIEQFF	TGTGCCAGCAGCCAAGGTACTAGCGGGAGTTACATTGAGCAGTTCTTC
many	-	TRBV20-1	TRBJ2-7	CSARSTIRLSSYEQYF	TGCAGTGCTCGCTCCACCATTCGACTAAGCTCCTACGAGCAGTACTTC
few	-	TRBV27	TRBJ2-2	CASSLRLNTGELFF	TGTGCCAGCAGTTTAAGACTGAACACCGGGGAGCTGTTTTTT
many	-	TRBV12-3/TRBV12-4	TRBJ2-1	CASSFLQYNEQFF	TGTGCCAGCAGTTTCTTACAGTACAATGAGCAGTTCTTC
-	-	TRBV20-1	TRBJ2-7	CSASNSPYEQYF	TGCAGTGCTAGTAATTCACCCTACGAGCAGTACTTC
few	-	TRBV28	TRBJ1-5	CASRSTIYQPQHF	TGTGCCAGCAGATCCACGATTTATCAGCCCCAGCATTTT